This entry lists 3 T cell receptor beta chains sequenced from one sample in a study of PD-1 blockade in classical Hodgkin lymphoma. Time point defined: newly diagnosed, previously untreated cHL patient sample. The investigators isolated CD8+ T cells from thawed PBMCs using magnetic negative selection. Using immunoSEQ multiplex PCR, the repertoire was profiled, and TCRdb retains in-frame clones only, with some absent. Among more than 12,000 clones, about 90% were seen once, and the ten largest hold approximately 5.9%. Sequencing was carried out using CD8+ T cells from blood. Receptor source: a human donor with classical Hodgkin lymphoma.

This clone showed up just once. CDR3 protein: CSVYGGNEQFF. For the CDR3, the DNA is TGCAGCGTTTACGGGGGCAATGAGCAGTTCTTC. The chain links TRBV29-1 to TRBJ2-1; maybe TRBD2 (6 bases). CDR1 is SQVTM and CDR2 is ANQGSEA in the germline V gene. The ends were cut back, 5 bases at V and 6 bases at J, with 8 bases in the middle. The CDR3 is 11 residues long.

The gene calls are TRBV27 and TRBJ2-5; 7 nucleotides match TRBD2. From germline, CDR1 is MNHEY and CDR2 SMNVEV (reference sequence). Trimming removed 6 bases from V and 5 bases from J; junction bases left unmatched: 6. The CDR3 totals 13 residues. This CDR3 is CASRRLGGETQYF. CDR3 bases: TGTGCCAGCAGGCGACTGGGGGGGGAGACCCAGTACTTC.

This rearrangement joins TRBV10-3 to TRBJ1-2; 7 bases map to TRBD1. This CDR3 is 16 amino acids long. Germline V CDR1 and CDR2: ENHRY, SYGVKD. V lost 6 bases to trimming and J lost 6 bases; unmatched junction nucleotides: 16. This chain's CDR3 is CAIRVSAQEGANGYTF. The CDR3 nucleotides read TGTGCCATCAGGGTTTCCGCTCAGGAGGGGGCGAATGGCTACACCTTC.